The subject of this entry is one T cell receptor (beta chain). The germline V gene has CDR1 SGDLS and CDR2 YYNGEE. Deletions cut 0 bases from V and 4 bases from J, with 6 bases between. This CDR3 has 13 residues. The entry originates in a study of CD8 T cells in Susac syndrome. Reverse transcription of 0.5 to 1 ug RNA was performed with random hexamers. Each CDR3 protein gets one entry after TCRdb re-called the immunoSEQ multiplex PCR reads with MiXCR. The table has roughly 160,000 distinct CDR3 sequences, more than 90% seen once. The V gene is TRBV9, the J gene TRBJ2-3; D unresolved. The material sequenced was CD4+ T cells from PBMCs. This clonotype was obtained from a human donor in good health. CDR3 residues: CASSVEAPDTQYF. The CDR3 DNA sequence: TGTGCCAGCAGCGTAGAGGCCCCAGATACGCAGTATTTT.